This entry lists 2 T cell receptor beta chains sequenced from one sample in a study of CD8 T cells in Susac syndrome. An input of roughly 0.5 to 1 ug of RNA was subjected to reverse transcription using random hexamers. Each CDR3 protein is one row after TCRdb ran MiXCR on the immunoSEQ multiplex PCR reads. In the table there are 150,000 or so distinct CDR3 sequences, about 95% of which are singletons. Sample: CD4+ T cells from PBMCs. The source of these receptors is a human donor with Susac syndrome.

J is TRBJ2-5 and V is TRBV29-1; tentatively, D is TRBD1 or TRBD2 (5 bases each). This CDR3 is built from 11 residues. From germline, CDR1 is SQVTM and CDR2 ANQGSEA. DNA for the CDR3: TGCAGTGGGACCCCAATAGAGACCCAGTACTTC. Translating gives CSGTPIETQYF.

CDR3 region: CASSQLPGPYEQYF. CDR3 nucleotide sequence: TGCGCCAGCAGCCAATTGCCGGGCCCCTACGAGCAGTACTTC. The genes are TRBV4-1 and TRBJ2-7; D ambiguous. Germline V gives CDR1 MGHRA, CDR2 YSYEKL. CDR3 length equals 14 residues. Trimming took off 2 bases at V and 2 bases at J, with 10 bases between the two ends.